This T cell receptor (beta chain) was identified in a study of CD8+ T cells in alopecia areata. Extraction and reverse transcription of RNA yielded cDNA as the sequencing template. TCRdb keeps only in-frame clones here, not all; method: immunoSEQ multiplex PCR. The table includes a few hundred thousand clones, about three fifths detected once. This CDR3 is 13 amino acids long. CDR1 is SNHLY and CDR2 is FYNNEI in the germline V gene. J gave up 5 bases and V 8 bases, and 7 bases lay outside the gene matches. The treatment was: oral pan-JAK inhibitor, 5-10 mg twice daily. V and J are TRBV2 and TRBJ2-3; 7 bases agree with TRBD2. This sequence originates from a human donor with alopecia areata. The sample in question was CD4+ T cells sorted from blood, obtained at week 52, from a patient treated with tofacitinib. CDR3 nucleotides: TGTGCCAGCTTGAGGACTAGACGAGATACGCAGTATTTT. Translating it yields CASLRTRRDTQYF.